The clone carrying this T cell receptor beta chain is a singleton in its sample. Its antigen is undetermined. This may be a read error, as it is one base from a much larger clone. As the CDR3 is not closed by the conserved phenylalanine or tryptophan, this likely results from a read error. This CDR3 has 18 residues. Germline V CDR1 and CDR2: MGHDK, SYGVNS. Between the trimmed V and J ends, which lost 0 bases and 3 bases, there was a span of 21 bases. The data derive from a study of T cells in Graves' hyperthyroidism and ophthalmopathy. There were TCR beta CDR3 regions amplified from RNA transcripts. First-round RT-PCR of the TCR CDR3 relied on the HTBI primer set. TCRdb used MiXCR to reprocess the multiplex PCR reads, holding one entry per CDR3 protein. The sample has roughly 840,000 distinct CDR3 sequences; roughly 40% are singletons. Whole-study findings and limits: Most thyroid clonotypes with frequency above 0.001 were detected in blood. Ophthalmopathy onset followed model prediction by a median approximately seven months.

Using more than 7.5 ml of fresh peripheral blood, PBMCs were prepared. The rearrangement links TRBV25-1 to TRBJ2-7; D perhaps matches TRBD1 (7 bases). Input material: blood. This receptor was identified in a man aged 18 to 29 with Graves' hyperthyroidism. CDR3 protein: CASSEYFRAGGNSYEQYL. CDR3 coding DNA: TGTGCCAGCAGTGAATATTTCCGAGCAGGGGGGAATAGCTACGAGCAGTACCTC.